This T cell receptor (beta chain) emerged from a study of blood T cells in healthy people across ages. General study points: Per million T cells, TCR beta diversity dropped roughly linearly as age increased.

A sample-barcoded 5' primer and a J-beta primer mix were used in a second PCR of roughly 7 to 11 cycles. A 12-random-nucleotide template-switch adaptor tagged each cDNA molecule. TCRdb ran MiXCR on the 5' RACE reads and lists one entry per CDR3 protein. The sample has approximately 880,000 distinct CDR3 sequences, approximately 49% seen once. Per the germline V gene, CDR1 is MNHEY and CDR2 is SMNVEV (reference sequence). The germline V and J ends were trimmed by 4 bases and 5 bases, with 14 bases remaining between them. The CDR3 has 14 amino acids. With regard to this clonotype: The antigen is unknown.

Researchers report isolating at least 7 million PBMCs per sample. Total RNA, at least 6 micrograms per sample, was extracted from PBMCs. Specimen: blood. The sequence came from a man aged 25 to 40 in good health. The chain employs TRBV27 and TRBJ1-2, with D perhaps matching TRBD1 (6 bases). This chain's CDR3 is CASSWGPTAYGYTF. The CDR3 nucleotides are TGTGCCAGCAGTTGGGGGCCGACGGCTTATGGCTACACCTTC.